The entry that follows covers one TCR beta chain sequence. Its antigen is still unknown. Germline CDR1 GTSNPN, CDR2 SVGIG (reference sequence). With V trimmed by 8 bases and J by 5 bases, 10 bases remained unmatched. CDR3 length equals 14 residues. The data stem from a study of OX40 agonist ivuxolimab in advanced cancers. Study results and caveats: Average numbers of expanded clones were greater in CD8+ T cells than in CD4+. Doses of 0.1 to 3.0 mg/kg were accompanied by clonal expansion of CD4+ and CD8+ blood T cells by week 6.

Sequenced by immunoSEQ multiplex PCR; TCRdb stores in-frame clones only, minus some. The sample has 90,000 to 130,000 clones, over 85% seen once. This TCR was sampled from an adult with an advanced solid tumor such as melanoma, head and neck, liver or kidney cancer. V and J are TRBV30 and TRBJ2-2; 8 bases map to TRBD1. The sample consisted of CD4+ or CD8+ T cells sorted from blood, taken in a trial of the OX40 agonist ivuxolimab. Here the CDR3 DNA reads TGTGCCGGTCAGGGGGCACGAACGACCGGGGAGCTGTTTTTT. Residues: CAGQGARTTGELFF.